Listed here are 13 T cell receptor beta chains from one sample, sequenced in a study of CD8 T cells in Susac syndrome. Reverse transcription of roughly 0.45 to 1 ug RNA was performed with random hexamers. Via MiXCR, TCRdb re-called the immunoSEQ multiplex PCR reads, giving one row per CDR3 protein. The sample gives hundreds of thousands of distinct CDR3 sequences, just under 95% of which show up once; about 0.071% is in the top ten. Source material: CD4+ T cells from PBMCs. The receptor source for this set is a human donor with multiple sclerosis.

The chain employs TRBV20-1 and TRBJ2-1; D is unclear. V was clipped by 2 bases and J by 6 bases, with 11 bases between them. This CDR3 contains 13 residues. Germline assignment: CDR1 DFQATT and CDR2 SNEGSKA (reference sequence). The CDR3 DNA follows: TGCAGTGCTAGACTTGCGCTCCTCAATGAGCAGTTCTTC. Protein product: CSARLALLNEQFF.

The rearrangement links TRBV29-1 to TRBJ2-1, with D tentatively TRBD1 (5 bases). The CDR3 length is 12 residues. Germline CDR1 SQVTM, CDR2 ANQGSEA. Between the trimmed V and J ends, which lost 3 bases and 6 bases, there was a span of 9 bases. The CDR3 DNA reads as TGCAGCGTTGATGGCCAGGGCAATGAGCAGTTCTTC. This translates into CSVDGQGNEQFF.

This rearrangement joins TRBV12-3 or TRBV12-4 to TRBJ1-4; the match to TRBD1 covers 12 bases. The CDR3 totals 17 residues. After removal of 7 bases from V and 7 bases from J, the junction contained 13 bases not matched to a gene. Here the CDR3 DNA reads TGTGCCAGCAAACCTGGGGACAGGGGGCAAAAGCGTGAAAAACTGTTTTTT. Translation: CASKPGDRGQKREKLFF.

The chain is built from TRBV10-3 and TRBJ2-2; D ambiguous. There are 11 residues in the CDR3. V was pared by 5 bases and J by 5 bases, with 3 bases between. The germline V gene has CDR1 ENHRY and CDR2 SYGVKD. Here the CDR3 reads CAISKTGELFF. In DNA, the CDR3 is TGTGCCATCAGTAAGACCGGGGAGCTGTTTTTT.

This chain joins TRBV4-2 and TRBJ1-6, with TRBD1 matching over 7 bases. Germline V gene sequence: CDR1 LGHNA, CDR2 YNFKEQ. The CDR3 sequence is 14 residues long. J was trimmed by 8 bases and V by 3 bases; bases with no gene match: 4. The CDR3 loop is CASSQTGMDSPLHF. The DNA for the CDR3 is TGTGCCAGCAGCCAGACAGGGATGGATTCACCCCTCCACTTT.

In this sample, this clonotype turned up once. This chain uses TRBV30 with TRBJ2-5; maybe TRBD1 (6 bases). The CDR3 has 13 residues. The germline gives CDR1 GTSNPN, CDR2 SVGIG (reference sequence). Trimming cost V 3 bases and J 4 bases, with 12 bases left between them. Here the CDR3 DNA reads TGTGCCTGGAGGGAAGGGGGTAGAGAGACCCAGTACTTC. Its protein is CAWREGGRETQYF.

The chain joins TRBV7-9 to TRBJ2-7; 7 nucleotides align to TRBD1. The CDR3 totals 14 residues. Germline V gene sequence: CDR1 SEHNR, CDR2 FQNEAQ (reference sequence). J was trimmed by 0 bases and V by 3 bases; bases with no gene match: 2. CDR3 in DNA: TGTGCCAGCAGCTTGGGACAGAACTCCTACGAGCAGTACTTC. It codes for CASSLGQNSYEQYF.

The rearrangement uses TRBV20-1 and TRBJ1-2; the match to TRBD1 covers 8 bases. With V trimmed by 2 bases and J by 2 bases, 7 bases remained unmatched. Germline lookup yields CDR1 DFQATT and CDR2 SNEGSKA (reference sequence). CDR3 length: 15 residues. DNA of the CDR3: TGCAGTGCTAGACCATCGCGGACAGGGAACTATGGCTACACCTTC. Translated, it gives CSARPSRTGNYGYTF.

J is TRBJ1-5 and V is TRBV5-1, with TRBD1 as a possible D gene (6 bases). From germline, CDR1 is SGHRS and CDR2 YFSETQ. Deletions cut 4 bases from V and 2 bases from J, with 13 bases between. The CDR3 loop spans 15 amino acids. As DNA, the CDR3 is TGCGCCAGCAGCCCGGACAGATCCGGCAATCAGCCCCAGCATTTT. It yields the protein CASSPDRSGNQPQHF.

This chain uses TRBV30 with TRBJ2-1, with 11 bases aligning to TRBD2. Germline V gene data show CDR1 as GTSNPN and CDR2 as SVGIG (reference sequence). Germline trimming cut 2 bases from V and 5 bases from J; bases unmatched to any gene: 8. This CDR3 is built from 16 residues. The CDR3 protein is CAWSIRLAGGDNEQFF. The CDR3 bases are TGTGCCTGGAGTATCCGTCTAGCGGGGGGAGACAATGAGCAGTTCTTC. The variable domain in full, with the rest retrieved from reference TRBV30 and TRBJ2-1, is SQTIHQWPATLVQPVGSPLSLECTVEGTSNPNLYWYRQAAGRGLQLLFYSVGIGQISSEVPQNLSASRPQDRQFILSSKKLLLSDSGFYLCAWSIRLAGGDNEQFFGPGTRLTVL.

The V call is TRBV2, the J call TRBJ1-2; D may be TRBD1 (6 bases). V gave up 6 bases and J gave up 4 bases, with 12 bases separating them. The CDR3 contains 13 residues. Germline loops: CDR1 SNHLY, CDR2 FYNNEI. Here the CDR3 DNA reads TGTGCCAGCAGGGGACATACGTCCTATGGCTACACCTTC. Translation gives CASRGHTSYGYTF.

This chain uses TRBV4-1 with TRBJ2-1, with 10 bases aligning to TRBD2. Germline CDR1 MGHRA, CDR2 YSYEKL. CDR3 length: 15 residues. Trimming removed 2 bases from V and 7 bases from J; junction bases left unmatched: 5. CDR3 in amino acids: CASSQLAGVGNEQFF. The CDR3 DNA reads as TGCGCCAGCAGCCAACTAGCGGGAGTAGGAAATGAGCAGTTCTTC.

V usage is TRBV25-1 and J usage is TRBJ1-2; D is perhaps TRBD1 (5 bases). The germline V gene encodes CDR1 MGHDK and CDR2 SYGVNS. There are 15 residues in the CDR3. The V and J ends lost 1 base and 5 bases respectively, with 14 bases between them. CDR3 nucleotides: TGTGCCAGCAGTGAATCAGTCCCAGGGTTGTATGGCTACACCTTC. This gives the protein CASSESVPGLYGYTF.